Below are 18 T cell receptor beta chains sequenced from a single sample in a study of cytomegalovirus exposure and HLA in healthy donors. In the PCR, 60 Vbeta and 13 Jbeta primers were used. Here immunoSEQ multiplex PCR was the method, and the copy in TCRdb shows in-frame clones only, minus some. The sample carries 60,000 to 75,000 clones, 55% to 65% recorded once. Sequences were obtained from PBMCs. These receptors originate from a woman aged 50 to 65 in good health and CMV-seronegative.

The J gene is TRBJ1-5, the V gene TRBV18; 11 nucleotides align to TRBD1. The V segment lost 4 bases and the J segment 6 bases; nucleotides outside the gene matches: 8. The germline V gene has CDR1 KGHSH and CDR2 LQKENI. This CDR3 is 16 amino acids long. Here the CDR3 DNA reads TGTGCCAGCTCACAGGGACAGGGGGTAGTCGGTCAGCCCCAGCATTTT. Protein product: CASSQGQGVVGQPQHF.

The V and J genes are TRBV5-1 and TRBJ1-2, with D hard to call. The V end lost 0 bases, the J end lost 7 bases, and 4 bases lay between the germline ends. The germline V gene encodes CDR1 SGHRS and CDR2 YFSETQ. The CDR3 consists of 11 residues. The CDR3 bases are TGCGCCAGCAGCTTGGGGCCTGGCTACACCTTC. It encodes CASSLGPGYTF.

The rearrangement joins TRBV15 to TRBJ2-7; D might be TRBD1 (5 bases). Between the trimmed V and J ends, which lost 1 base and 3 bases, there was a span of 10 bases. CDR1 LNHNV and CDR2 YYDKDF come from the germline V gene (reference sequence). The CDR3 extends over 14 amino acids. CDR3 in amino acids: CATSRAGLDYEQYF. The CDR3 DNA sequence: TGTGCCACCAGCAGAGCAGGGCTCGACTACGAGCAGTACTTC. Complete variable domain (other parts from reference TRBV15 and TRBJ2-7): DAMVIQNPRYQVTQFGKPVTLSCSQTLNHNVMYWYQQKSSQAPKLLFHYYDKDFNNEADTPDNFQSRRPNTSFCFLDIRSPGLGDTAMYLCATSRAGLDYEQYFGPGTRLTVT.

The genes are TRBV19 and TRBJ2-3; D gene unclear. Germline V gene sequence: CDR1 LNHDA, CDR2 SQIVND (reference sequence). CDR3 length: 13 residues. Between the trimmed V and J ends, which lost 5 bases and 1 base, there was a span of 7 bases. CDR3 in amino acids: CASSDRGTDTQYF. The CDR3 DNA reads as TGTGCCAGTAGTGACCGGGGCACAGATACGCAGTATTTT.

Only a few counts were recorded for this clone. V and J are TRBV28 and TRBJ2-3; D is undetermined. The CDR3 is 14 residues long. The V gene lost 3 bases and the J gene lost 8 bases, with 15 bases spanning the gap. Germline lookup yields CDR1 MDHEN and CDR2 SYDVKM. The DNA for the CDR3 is TGTGCCAGCAGTTTTGCGTCGGCTGGAGCTACGCAGTATTTT. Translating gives CASSFASAGATQYF.

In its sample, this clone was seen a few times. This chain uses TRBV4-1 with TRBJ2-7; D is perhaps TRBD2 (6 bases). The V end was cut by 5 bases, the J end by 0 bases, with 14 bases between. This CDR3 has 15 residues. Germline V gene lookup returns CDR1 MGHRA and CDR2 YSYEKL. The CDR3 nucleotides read TGCGCCAGCAGCGTCTCTAGGCGGGACTCCTACGAGCAGTACTTC. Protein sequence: CASSVSRRDSYEQYF.

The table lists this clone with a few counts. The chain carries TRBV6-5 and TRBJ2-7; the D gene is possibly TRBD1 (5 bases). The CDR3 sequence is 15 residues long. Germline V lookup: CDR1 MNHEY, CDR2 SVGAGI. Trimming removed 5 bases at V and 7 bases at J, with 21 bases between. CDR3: CASSLRASRVVEQYF. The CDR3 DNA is TGTGCCAGCAGTCTTAGGGCCTCCAGGGTCGTTGAGCAGTACTTC.

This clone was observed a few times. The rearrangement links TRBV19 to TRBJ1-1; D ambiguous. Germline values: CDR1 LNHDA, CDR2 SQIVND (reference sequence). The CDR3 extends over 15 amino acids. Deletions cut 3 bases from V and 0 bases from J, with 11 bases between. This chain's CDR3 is CASSIGGFLNTEAFF. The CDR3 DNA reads TGTGCCAGTAGTATCGGCGGTTTTCTGAACACTGAAGCTTTCTTT.

The CDR3 nucleotides read TGTGCCAGCAGCCTCGGGAGCGCCTACGAGCAGTACTTC. Translation: CASSLGSAYEQYF. The chain is built from TRBV4-2 and TRBJ2-7; D may be TRBD2 (6 bases). Germline values: CDR1 LGHNA, CDR2 YNFKEQ. Trimming shortened V by 4 bases and J by 2 bases, and 9 bases separated the two germline ends. The CDR3 length is 13 residues.

The CDR3 spells CASSPRTSGRYEQYF. The CDR3 nucleotides read TGTGCCAGCAGTCCTCGGACTAGCGGACGGTACGAGCAGTACTTC. The rearrangement links TRBV27 to TRBJ2-7; 10 bases map to TRBD2. The CDR3 is 15 residues long. Per germline, CDR1 MNHEY and CDR2 SMNVEV (reference sequence). V lost 5 bases to trimming and J lost 4 bases; unmatched junction nucleotides: 8.

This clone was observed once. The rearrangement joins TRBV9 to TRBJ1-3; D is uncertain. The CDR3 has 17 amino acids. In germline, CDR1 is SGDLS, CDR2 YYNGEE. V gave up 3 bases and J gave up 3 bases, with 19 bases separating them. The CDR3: CASSGYSKGGYGNTIYF. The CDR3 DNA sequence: TGTGCCAGCAGCGGCTACTCGAAGGGAGGGTATGGAAACACCATATATTTT.

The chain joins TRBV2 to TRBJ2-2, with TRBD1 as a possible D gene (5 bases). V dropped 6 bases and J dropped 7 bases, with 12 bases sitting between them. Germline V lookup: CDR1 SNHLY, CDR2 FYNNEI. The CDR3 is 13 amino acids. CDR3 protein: CASRVGRGGELFF. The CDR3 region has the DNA TGTGCCAGCAGAGTGGGGCGAGGCGGGGAGCTGTTTTTT.

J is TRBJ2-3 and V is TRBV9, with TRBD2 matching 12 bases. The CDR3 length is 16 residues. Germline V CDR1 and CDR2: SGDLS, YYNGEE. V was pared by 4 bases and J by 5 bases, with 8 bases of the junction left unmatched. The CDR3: CASSLRALAGGDTQYF. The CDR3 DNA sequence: TGTGCCAGCAGCCTTAGAGCACTAGCGGGAGGAGATACGCAGTATTTT. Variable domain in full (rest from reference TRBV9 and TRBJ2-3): DSGVTQTPKHLITATGQRVTLRCSPRSGDLSVYWYQQSLDQGLQFLIQYYNGEERAKGNILERFSAQQFPDLHSELNLSSLELGDSALYFCASSLRALAGGDTQYFGPGTRLTVL.

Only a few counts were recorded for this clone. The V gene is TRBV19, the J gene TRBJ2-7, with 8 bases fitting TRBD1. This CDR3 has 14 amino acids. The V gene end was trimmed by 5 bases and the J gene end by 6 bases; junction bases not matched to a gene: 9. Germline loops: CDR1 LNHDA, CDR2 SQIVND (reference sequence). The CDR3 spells CASSPRTGQGEQYF. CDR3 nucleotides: TGTGCCAGTAGTCCACGGACAGGGCAGGGCGAGCAGTACTTC.

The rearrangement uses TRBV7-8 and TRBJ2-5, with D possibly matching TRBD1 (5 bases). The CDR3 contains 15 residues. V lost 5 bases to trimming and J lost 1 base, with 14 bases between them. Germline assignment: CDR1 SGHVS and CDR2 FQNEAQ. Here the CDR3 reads CASSPWTNSQETQYF. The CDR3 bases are TGTGCCAGCAGCCCCTGGACAAACTCCCAAGAGACCCAGTACTTC.

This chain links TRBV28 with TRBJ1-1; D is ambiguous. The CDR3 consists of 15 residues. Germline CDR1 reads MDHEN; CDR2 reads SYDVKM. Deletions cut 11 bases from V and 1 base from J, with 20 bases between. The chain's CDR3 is CAGTRSDNSNTEAFF. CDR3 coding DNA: TGTGCCGGCACAAGGTCAGACAACTCGAACACTGAAGCTTTCTTT.

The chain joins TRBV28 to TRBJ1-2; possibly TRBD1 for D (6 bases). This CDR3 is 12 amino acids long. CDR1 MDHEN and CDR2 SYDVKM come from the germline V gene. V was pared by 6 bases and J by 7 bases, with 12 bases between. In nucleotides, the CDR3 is TGTGCCAGCAGGGTACAGGGAAGTGGCTACACCTTC. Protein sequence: CASRVQGSGYTF.

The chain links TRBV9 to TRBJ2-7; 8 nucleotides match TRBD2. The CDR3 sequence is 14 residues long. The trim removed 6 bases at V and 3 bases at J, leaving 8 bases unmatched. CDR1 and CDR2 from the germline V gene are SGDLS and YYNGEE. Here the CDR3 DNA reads TGTGCCAGCACCCCGGGGGGGGGAAACTACGAGCAGTACTTC. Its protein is CASTPGGGNYEQYF.